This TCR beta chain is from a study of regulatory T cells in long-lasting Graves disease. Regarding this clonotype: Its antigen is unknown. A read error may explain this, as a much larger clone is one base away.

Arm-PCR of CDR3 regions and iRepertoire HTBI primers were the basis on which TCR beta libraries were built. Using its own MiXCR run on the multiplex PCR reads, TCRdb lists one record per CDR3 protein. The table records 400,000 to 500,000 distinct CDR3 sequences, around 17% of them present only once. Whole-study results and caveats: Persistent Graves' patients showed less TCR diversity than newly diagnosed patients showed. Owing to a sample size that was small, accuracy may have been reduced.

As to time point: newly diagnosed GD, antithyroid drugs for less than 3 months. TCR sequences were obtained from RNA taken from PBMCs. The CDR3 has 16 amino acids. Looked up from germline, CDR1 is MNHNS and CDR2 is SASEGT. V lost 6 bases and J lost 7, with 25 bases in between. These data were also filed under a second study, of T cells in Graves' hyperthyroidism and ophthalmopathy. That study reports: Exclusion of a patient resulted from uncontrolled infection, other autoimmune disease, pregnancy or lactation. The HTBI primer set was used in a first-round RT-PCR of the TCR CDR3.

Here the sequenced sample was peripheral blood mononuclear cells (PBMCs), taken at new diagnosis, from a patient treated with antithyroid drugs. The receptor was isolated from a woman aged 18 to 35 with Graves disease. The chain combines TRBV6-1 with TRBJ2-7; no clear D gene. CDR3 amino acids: CASRSLRRYSYNEQYF. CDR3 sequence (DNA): TGTGCCAGCAGATCTCTCCGGAGATACTCCTACAATGAGCAGTACTTC.